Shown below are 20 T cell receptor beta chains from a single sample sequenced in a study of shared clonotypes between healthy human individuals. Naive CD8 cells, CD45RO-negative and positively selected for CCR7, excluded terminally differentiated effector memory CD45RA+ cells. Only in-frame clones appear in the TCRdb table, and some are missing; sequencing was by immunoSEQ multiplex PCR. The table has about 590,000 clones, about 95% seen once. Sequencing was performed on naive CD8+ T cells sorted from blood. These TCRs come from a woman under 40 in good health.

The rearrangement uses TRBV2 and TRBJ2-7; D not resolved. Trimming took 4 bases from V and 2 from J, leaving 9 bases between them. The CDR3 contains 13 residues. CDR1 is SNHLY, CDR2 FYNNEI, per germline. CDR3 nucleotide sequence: TGTGCCAGCAGTGTGGGCCAGACCTACGAGCAGTACTTC. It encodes CASSVGQTYEQYF.

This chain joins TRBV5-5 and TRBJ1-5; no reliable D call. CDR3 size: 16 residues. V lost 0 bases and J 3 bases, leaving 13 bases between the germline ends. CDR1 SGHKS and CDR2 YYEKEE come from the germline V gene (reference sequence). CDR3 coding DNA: TGTGCCAGCAGCTTGGCCCTTCTAGCCGTCAATCAGCCCCAGCATTTT. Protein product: CASSLALLAVNQPQHF.

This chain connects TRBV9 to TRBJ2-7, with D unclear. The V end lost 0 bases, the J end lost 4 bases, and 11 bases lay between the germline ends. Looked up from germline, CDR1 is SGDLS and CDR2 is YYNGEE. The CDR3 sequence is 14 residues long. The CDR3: CASSVGLGVYEQYF. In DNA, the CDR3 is TGTGCCAGCAGCGTAGGACTTGGGGTATACGAGCAGTACTTC.

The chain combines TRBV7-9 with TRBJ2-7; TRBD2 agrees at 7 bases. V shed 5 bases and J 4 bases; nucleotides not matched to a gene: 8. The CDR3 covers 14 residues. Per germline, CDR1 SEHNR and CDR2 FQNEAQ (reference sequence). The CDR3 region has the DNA TGTGCCAGCAGCGTCCTAGGCGGGGGTTACGAGCAGTACTTC. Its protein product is CASSVLGGGYEQYF. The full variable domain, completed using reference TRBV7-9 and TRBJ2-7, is DTGVSQNPRHKITKRGQNVTFRCDPISEHNRLYWYRQTLGQGPEFLTYFQNEAQLEKSRLLSDRFSAERPKGSFSTLEIQRTEQGDSAMYLCASSVLGGGYEQYFGPGTRLTVT.

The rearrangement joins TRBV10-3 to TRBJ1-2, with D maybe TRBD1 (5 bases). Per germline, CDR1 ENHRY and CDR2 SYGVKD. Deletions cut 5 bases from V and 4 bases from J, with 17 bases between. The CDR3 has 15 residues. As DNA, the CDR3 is TGTGCCATCAGTCCGGGGCCAGAACCGGCCTATGGCTACACCTTC. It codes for CAISPGPEPAYGYTF.

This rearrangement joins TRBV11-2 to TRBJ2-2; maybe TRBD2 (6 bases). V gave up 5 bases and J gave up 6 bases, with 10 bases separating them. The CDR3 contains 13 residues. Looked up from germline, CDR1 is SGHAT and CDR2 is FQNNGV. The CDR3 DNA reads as TGTGCCAGCAGCCCGCCGGGGGCCGGGGAGCTGTTTTTT. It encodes CASSPPGAGELFF.

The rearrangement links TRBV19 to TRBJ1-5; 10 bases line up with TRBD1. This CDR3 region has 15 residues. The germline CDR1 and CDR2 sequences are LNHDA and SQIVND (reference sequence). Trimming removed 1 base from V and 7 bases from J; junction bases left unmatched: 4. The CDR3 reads CASSIGQGARQPQHF. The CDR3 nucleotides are TGTGCCAGTAGTATAGGACAGGGGGCGAGACAGCCCCAGCATTTT.

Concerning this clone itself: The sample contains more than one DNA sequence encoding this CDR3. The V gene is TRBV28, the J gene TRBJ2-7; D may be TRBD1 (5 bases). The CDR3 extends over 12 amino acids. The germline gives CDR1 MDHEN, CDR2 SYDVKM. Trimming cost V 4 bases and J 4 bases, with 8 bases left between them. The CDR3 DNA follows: TGTGCCAGCAGTTCAGGGTTGTACGAGCAGTACTTC. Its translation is CASSSGLYEQYF.

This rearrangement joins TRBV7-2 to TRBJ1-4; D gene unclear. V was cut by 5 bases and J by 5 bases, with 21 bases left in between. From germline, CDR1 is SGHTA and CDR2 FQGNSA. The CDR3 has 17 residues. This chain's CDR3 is CASSALAPRRENEKLFF. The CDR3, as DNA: TGTGCCAGCAGCGCCTTGGCCCCAAGAAGAGAAAATGAAAAACTGTTTTTT.

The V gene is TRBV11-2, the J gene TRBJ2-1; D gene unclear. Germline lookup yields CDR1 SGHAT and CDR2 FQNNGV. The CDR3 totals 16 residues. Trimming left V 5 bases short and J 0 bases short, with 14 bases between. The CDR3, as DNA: TGTGCCAGCAGCCCAGCGTGGACCCGCTCCTACAATGAGCAGTTCTTC. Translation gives CASSPAWTRSYNEQFF.

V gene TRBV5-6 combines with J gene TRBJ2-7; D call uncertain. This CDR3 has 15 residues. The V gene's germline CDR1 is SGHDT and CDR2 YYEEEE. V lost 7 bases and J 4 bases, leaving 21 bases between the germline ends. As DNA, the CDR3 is TGTGCCAGCCTTGACCAGAGCCTTCTCGATTACGAGCAGTACTTC. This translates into CASLDQSLLDYEQYF. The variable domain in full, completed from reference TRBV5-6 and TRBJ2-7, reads DAGVTQSPTHLIKTRGQQVTLRCSPKSGHDTVSWYQQALGQGPQFIFQYYEEEERQRGNFPDRFSGHQFPNYSSELNVNALLLGDSALYLCASLDQSLLDYEQYFGPGTRLTVT.

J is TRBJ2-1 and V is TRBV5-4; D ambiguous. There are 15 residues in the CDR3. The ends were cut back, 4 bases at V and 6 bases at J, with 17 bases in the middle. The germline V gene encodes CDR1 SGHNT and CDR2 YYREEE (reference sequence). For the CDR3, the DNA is TGTGCCAGCAGCACCGAAGGGATCGGGTCCAATGAGCAGTTCTTC. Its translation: CASSTEGIGSNEQFF.

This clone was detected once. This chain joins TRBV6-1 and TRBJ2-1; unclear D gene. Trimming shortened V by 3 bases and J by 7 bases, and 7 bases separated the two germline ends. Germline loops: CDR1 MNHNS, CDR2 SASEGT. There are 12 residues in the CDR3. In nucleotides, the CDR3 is TGTGCCAGCAGTGACAGGCTTAATGAGCAGTTCTTC. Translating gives CASSDRLNEQFF.

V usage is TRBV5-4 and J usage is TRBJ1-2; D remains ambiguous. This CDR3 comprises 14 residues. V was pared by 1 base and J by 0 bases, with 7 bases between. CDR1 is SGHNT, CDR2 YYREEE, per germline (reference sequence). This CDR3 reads CASSLLGANYGYTF. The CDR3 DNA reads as TGTGCCAGCAGCTTGTTAGGAGCTAACTATGGCTACACCTTC.

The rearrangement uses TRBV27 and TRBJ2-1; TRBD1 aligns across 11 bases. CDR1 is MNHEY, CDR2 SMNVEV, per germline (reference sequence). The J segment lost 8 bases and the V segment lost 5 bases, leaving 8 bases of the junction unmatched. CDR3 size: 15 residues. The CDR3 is CASSKTGQGVHEQFF. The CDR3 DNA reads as TGTGCCAGCAGTAAAACGGGACAGGGGGTCCATGAGCAGTTCTTC.

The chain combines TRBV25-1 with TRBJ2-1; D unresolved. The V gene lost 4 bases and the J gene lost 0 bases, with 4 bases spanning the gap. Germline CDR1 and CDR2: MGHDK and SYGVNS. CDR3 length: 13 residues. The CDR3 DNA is TGTGCCAGCAGTGTGGGCTCCTACAATGAGCAGTTCTTC. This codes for CASSVGSYNEQFF.

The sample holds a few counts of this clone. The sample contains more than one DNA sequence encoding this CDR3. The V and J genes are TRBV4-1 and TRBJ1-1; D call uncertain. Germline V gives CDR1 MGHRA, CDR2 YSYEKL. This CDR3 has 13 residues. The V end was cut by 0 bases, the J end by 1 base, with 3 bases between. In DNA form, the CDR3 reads TGCGCCAGCAGCCAAGATCGGAACACTGAAGCTTTCTTT. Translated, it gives CASSQDRNTEAFF.

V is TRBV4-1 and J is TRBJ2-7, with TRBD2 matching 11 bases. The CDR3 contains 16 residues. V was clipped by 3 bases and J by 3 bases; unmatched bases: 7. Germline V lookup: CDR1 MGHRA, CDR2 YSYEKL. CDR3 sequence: CASSQSSGGPGYEQYF. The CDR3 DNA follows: TGCGCCAGCAGCCAGTCTAGCGGGGGGCCGGGCTACGAGCAGTACTTC.

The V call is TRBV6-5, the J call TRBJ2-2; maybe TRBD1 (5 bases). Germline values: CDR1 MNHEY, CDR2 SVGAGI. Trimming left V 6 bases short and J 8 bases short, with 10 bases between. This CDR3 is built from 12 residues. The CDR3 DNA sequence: TGTGCCAGCAGGGATGGGGCTGGGGAGCTGTTTTTT. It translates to CASRDGAGELFF.

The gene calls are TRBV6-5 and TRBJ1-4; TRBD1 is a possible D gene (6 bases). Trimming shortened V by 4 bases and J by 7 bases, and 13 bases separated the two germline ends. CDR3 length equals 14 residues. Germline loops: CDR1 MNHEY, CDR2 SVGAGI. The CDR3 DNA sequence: TGTGCCAGCAGTTTGGAAGGGGGTAGTGAAAAACTGTTTTTT. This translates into CASSLEGGSEKLFF.